This TCR beta chain was captured in a study of blood T cell repertoires in COVID-19. Per the germline V gene, CDR1 is MNHNS and CDR2 is SASEGT. This CDR3 has 14 residues. The V and J ends lost 0 bases and 7 bases respectively, with 12 bases between them. In the authors' workflow: From reference gene primer amplification, estimates of nucleated cell counts were derived. Method: immunoSEQ multiplex PCR; TCRdb's copy keeps in-frame clones and lacks some. The V and J calls and clone size are taken from that table; D and trimming were inferred from the DNA. The data contain roughly 180,000 clones, over 80% of them singletons. Those enrolled, adults aged 18 to 89 years, came from about two dozen US areas.

This receptor was obtained from a woman aged 55-75 years who had recovered from COVID-19. The V and J genes are TRBV6-1 and TRBJ2-5, with D possibly being TRBD1 (5 bases). The specimen was PBMCs or T cells enriched from blood (not recorded which). The CDR3 loop reads CASSEAKGVGTQYF. DNA of the CDR3: TGTGCCAGCAGTGAAGCGAAAGGGGTGGGGACCCAGTACTTC.